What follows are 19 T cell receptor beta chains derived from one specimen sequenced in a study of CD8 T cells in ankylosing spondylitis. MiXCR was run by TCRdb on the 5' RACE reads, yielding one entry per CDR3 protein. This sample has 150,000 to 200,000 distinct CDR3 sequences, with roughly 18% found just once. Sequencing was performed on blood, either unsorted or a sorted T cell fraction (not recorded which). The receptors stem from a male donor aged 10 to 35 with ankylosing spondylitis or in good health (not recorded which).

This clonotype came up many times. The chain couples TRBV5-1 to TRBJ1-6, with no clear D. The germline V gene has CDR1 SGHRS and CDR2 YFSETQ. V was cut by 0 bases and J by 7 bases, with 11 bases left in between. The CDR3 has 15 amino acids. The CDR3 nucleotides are TGCGCCAGCAGCTTGGAGTCTGCAGTAAATTCACCCCTCCACTTT. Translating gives CASSLESAVNSPLHF.

The CDR3 sequence: CASSPYQAGGYQETQYF. Here the CDR3 DNA reads TGCGCCAGCAGCCCCTACCAAGCGGGAGGGTACCAAGAGACCCAGTACTTC. This rearrangement joins TRBV4-1 to TRBJ2-5, with 10 bases aligning to TRBD2. The CDR3 runs 17 residues. Germline trimming cut 4 bases from V and 0 bases from J; bases unmatched to any gene: 8. CDR1 and CDR2 from the germline V gene are MGHRA and YSYEKL.

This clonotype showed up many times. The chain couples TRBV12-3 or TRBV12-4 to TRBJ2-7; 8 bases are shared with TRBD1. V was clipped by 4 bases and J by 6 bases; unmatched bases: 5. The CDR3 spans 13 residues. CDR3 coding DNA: TGTGCCAGCAGTTCTAACAGGGGGGTCGAGCAGTACGTC. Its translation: CASSSNRGVEQYV.

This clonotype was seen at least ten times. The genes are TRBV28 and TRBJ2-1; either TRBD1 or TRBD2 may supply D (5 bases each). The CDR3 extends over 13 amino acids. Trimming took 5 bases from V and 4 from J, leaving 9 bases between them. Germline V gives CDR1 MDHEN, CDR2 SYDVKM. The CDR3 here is CASSPGRYNEQFF. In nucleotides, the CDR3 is TGTGCCAGCAGTCCAGGGAGATACAATGAGCAGTTCTTC.

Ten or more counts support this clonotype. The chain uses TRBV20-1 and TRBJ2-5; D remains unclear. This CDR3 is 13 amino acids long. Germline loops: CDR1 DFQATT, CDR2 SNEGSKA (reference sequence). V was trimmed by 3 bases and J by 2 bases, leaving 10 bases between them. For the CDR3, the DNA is TGCAGTGCTAGCCGGGTCCTACAAGAGACCCAGTACTTC. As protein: CSASRVLQETQYF.

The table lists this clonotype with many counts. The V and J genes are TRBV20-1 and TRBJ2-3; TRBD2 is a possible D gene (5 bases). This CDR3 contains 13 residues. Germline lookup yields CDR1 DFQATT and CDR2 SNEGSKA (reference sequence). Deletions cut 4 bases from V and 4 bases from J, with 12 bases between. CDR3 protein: CSAIRRGADTQYF. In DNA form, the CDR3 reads TGCAGTGCTATTCGTCGGGGAGCAGATACGCAGTATTTT.

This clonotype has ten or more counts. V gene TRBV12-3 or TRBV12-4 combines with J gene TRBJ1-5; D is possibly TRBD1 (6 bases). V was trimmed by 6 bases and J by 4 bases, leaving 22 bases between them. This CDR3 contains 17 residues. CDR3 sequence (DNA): TGTGCCAGCAGCTCCGGACAGTTAGCCACCGCAAATCAGCCCCAGCATTTT. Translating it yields CASSSGQLATANQPQHF.

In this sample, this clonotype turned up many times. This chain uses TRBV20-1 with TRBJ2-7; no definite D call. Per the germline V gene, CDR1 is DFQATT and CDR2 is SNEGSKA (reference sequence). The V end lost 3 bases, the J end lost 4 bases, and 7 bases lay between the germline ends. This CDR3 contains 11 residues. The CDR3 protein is CSASRLYEQYF. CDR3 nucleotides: TGCAGTGCTAGCCGGTTATACGAGCAGTACTTC.

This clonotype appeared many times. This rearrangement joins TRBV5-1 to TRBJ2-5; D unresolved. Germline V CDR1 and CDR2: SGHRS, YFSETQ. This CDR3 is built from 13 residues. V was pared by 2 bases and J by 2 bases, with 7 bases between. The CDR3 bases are TGCGCCAGCAGCTTTGTTGAGCAAGAGACCCAGTACTTC. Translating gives CASSFVEQETQYF. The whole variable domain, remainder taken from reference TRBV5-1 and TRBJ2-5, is KAGVTQTPRYLIKTRGQQVTLSCSPISGHRSVSWYQQTPGQGLQFLFEYFSETQRNKGNFPGRFSGRQFSNSRSEMNVSTLELGDSALYLCASSFVEQETQYFGPGTRLLVL.

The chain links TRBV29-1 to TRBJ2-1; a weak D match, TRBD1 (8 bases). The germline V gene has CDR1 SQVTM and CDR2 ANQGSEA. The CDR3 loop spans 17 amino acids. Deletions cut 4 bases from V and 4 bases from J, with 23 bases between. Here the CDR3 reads CSVVPQGARDYYNEQFF. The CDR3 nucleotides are TGCAGCGTTGTTCCTCAGGGGGCTCGGGACTATTACAATGAGCAGTTCTTC.

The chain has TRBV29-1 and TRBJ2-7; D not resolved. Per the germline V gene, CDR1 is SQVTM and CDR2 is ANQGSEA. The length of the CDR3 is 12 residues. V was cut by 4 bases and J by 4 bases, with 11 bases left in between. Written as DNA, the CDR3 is TGCAGCGTTGGGGCGGAAGGATACGAGCAGTACTTC. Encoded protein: CSVGAEGYEQYF.

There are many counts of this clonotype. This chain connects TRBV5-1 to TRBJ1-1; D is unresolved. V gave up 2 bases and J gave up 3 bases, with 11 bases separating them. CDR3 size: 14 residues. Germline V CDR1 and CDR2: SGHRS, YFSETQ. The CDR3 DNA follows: TGCGCCAGCAGCTTAGGAGGAACCCACACTGAAGCTTTCTTT. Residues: CASSLGGTHTEAFF.

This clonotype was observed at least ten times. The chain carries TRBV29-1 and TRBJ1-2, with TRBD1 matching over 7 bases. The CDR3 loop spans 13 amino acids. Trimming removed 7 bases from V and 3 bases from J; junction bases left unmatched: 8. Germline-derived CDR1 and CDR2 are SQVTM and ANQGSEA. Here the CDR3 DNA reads TGCAGCGCCCGGGGACAGAGGGACTATGGCTACACCTTC. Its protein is CSARGQRDYGYTF.

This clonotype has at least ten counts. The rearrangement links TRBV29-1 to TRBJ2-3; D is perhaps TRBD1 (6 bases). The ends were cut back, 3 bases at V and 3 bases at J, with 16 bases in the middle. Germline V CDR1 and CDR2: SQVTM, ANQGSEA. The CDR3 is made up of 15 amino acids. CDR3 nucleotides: TGCAGCGTTGACGGGACATCTGGGCTTACAGATACGCAGTATTTT. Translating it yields CSVDGTSGLTDTQYF.

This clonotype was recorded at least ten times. The CDR3 DNA is TGTGCCAGCTCACCTCTGGGAGCTACAGATACGCAGTATTTT. Its translation: CASSPLGATDTQYF. The V gene is TRBV18, the J gene TRBJ2-3, with TRBD2 as a possible D gene (5 bases). CDR1 and CDR2 (germline): KGHSH, LQKENI. The CDR3 loop spans 14 amino acids. V gave up 3 bases and J gave up 3 bases, with 10 bases separating them.

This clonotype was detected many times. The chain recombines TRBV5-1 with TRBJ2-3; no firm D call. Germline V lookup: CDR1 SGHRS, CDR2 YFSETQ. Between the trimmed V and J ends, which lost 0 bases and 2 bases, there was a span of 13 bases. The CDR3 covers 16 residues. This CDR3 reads CASSLGVGGYTDTQYF. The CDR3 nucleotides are TGCGCCAGCAGCTTGGGAGTGGGCGGCTACACAGATACGCAGTATTTT.

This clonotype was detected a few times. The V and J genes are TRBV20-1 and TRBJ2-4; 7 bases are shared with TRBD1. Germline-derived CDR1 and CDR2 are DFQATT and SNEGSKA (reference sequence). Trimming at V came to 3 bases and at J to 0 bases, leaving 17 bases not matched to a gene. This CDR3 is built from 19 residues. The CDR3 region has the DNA TGCAGTGCTAGGTTGCCCAGGGGGTCCGTATCAGTAGCCAAAAACATTCAGTACTTC. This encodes CSARLPRGSVSVAKNIQYF.

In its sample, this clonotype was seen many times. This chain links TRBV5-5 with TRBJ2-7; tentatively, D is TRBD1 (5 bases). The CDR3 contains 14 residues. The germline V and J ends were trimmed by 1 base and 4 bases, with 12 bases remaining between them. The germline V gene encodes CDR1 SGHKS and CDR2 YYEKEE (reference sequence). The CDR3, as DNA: TGTGCCAGCAGCTTGAGGGGCCTCCAATACGAGCAGTACTTC. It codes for CASSLRGLQYEQYF.

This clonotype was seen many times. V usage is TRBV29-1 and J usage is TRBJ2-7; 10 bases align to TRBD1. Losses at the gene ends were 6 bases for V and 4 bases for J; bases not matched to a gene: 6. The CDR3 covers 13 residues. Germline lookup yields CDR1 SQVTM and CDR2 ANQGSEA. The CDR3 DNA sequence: TGCAGCGTCCGGGACAGGGGTTCATACGAGCAGTACTTC. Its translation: CSVRDRGSYEQYF.